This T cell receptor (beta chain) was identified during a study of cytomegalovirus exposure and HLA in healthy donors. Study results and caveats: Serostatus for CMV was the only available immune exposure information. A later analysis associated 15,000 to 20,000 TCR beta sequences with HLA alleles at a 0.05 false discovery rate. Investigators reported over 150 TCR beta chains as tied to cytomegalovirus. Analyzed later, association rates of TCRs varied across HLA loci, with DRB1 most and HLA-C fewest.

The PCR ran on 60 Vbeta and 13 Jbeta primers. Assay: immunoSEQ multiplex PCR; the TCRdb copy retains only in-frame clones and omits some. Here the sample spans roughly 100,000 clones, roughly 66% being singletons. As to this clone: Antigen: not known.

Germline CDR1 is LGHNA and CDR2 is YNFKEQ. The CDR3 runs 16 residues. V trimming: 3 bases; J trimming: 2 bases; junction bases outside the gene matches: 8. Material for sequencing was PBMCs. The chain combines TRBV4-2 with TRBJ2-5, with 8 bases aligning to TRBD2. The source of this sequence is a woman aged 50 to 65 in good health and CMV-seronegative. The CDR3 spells CASSQGGGPGQETQYF. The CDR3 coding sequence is TGTGCCAGCAGCCAGGGCGGGGGGCCGGGACAAGAGACCCAGTACTTC.